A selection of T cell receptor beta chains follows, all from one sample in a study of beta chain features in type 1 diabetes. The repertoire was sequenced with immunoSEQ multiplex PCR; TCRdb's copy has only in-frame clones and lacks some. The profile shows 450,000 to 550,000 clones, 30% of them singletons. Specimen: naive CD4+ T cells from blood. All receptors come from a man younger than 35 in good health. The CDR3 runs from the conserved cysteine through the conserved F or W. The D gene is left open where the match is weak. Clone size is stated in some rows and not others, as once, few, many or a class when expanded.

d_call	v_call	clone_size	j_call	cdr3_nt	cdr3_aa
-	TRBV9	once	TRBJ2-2	TGTGCCAGCAGCGTATTCGTGAGTACCGGGGAGCTGTTTTTT	CASSVFVSTGELFF
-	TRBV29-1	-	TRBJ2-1	TGCAGCGCAGGCAGGGACAATGAGCAGTTCTTC	CSAGRDNEQFF
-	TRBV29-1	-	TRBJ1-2	TGCAGCGTTGCCCAAGGTTACACCTTC	CSVAQGYTF
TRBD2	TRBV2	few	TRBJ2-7	TGTGCCAGCGGTTGGGACAGCGGGACTAGCTTCTACGAGCAGTACTTC	CASGWDSGTSFYEQYF
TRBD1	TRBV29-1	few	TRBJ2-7	TGCAGCGTTTTAACAGGGGGCTACGAGCAGTACTTC	CSVLTGGYEQYF
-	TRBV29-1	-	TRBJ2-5	TGCAGCGTTAGGTTTGCAGACAGGTACCAAGAGACCCAGTACTTC	CSVRFADRYQETQYF
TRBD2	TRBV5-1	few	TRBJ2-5	TGCGCCAGCAGCCACGGGACTAGTCAAGAGACCCAGTACTTC	CASSHGTSQETQYF
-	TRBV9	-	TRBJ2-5	TGTGCCAGCAGCGTGGAGAGCAGGGTGGAGACCCAGTACTTC	CASSVESRVETQYF
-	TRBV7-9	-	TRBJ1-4	TGTGCCAGCAGCACGGCTAGTTCGGAAAAACTGTTTTTT	CASSTASSEKLFF
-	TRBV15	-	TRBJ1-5	TGTGCCACCAGCAGAGTACCCCTTAGCAATCAGCCCCAGCATTTT	CATSRVPLSNQPQHF
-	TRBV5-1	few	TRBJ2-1	TGCGCCAGCACTGACTCCTACTCCTACAATGAGCAGTTCTTC	CASTDSYSYNEQFF
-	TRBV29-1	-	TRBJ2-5	TGCAGCGTTGGGGGGCCTTTGGAGACCCAGTACTTC	CSVGGPLETQYF
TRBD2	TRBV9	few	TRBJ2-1	TGTGCCAGCAGCGCCCAACGGAGGAGCGGGAGGGCCCCCTACAATGAGCAGTTCTTC	CASSAQRRSGRAPYNEQFF
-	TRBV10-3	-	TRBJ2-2	TGTGCCATCAGTGGGCGTAGCCCGAACACCGGGGAGCTGTTTTTT	CAISGRSPNTGELFF
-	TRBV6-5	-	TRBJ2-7	TGTGCCAGCAATCACAGGGGAGGCGGCTCCTACGAGCAGTACTTC	CASNHRGGGSYEQYF
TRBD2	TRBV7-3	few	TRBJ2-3	TGTGCCAGCAGTTCGACTAGCAGCACAGATACGCAGTATTTT	CASSSTSSTDTQYF
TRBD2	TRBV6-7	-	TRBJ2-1	TGTGCCAGCAGTTACTGCTCTAGCGGGAGACTCCACAATGAGCAGTTCTTC	CASSYCSSGRLHNEQFF
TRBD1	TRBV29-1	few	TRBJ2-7	TGCAGCGCCGGACAGGGTGGGAGCTACGAGCAGTACTTC	CSAGQGGSYEQYF
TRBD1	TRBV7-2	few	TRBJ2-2	TGTGCCAGCAGCTCGGGACAGGCGTACACCGGGGAGCTGTTTTTT	CASSSGQAYTGELFF
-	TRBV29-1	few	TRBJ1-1	TGCAGCGTTTCATCAGCCACGAACACTGAAGCTTTCTTT	CSVSSATNTEAFF
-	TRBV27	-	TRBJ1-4	TGTGCCAGCAGGGCGGCGGGGAAGCCTGAAAAACTGTTTTTT	CASRAAGKPEKLFF
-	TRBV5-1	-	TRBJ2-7	TGCGCCAGCAGCTTGGAGCTAGCCGCCACCTACGAGCAGTACTTC	CASSLELAATYEQYF
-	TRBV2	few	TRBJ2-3	TGTGCCAGCAGGGGGGCCAGCACAGATACGCAGTATTTT	CASRGASTDTQYF
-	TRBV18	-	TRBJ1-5	TGTGCCAGCGGAGCTACCACCGGGGATCAGCCCCAGCATTTT	CASGATTGDQPQHF
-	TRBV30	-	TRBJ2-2	TGTGCCTGGAGTAAGGACATCGACACCGGGGAGCTGTTTTTT	CAWSKDIDTGELFF
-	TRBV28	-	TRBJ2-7	TGTGCCAGCAGCCCGCAAAGTTTGGGGCAGTACTTC	CASSPQSLGQYF
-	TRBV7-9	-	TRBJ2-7	TGTGCCAGCAGCTTCGGGGGTGCTTCCTACGAGCAGTACTTC	CASSFGGASYEQYF
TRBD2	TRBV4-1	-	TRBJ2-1	TGCGCCAGCAGCCGGACGGGACTAGCGCTAGATGAGCAGTTCTTC	CASSRTGLALDEQFF
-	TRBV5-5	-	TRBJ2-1	TGTGCCAGCAGTGATCAGCGGACACCCTACTCCTACAATGAGCAGTTCTTC	CASSDQRTPYSYNEQFF
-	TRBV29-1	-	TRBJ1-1	TGCAGCGGTGGCACTGAAGCTTTCTTT	CSGGTEAFF
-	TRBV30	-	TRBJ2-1	TGTGCCTGGAGTGTCGGACTATACAATGAGCAGTTCTTC	CAWSVGLYNEQFF
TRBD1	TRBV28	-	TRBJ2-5	TGTGCCAGCAGACCGGGACAGGTTCCCCAAGAGACCCAGTACTTC	CASRPGQVPQETQYF
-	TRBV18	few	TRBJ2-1	TGTGCCAGCTCACCTCCGCAGGGTTACAATGAGCAGTTCTTC	CASSPPQGYNEQFF
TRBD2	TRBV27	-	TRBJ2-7	TGTGCCAGCAGTTCGCTGACTAGCGGGATTAGTTACGAGCAGTACTTC	CASSSLTSGISYEQYF
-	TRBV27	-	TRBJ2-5	TGTGCCAGCAGCCGACAGGACCGCGTGGAGACCCAGTACTTC	CASSRQDRVETQYF
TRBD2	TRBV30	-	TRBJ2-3	TGTGCCTGGAGCTGGGCGGGAGCCTTCGGAGATACGCAGTATTTT	CAWSWAGAFGDTQYF
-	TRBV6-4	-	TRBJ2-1	TGTGCCAGCAGAAACGAAGACAGCGCCTACAATGAGCAGTTCTTC	CASRNEDSAYNEQFF
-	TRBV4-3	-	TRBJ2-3	TGCGCCAGCAGCCGACAAACCACCTATACGCAGTATTTT	CASSRQTTYTQYF
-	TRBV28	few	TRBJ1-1	TGTGCCAGCAGTGACACCGCGAACACTGAAGCTTTCTTT	CASSDTANTEAFF
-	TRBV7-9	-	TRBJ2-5	TGTGCCAGCAGCCAAGAGGAGACCCAGTACTTC	CASSQEETQYF
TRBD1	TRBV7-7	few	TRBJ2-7	TGTGCTAGCAGCGCGGACAGGGAGGACGAGCAGTACTTC	CASSADREDEQYF
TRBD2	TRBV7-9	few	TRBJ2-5	TGTGCCAGCAGCTTAGCGCGAGGACTAGCGGGAATGGATCAGTACTTC	CASSLARGLAGMDQYF
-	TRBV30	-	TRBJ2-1	TGTGCCTGGGGAGGGGGGAGGCGACGGCAGTTCTTC	CAWGGGRRRQFF
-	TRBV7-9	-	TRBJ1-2	TGTGCCAGCAGCTTAGAAAAGTCCGGCTACACCTTC	CASSLEKSGYTF
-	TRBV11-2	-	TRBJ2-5	TGTGCCAGCAGCTTAGGAATTCAAGAGACCCAGTACTTC	CASSLGIQETQYF
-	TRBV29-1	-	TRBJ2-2	TGCAGCGTTGAGTGGGGGAACACCGGGGAGCTGTTTTTT	CSVEWGNTGELFF
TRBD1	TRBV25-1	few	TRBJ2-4	TGTGCCAGCAGTGACCCAGGGACAGGGCAAAACATTCAGTACTTC	CASSDPGTGQNIQYF
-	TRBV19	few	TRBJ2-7	TGTGCCAGTAGTAGCGTTAGCTCCTACGAGCAGTACTTC	CASSSVSSYEQYF
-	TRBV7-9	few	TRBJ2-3	TGTGCCAGCAGTCCAGCAGATACGCAGTATTTT	CASSPADTQYF
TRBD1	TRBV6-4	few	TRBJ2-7	TGTGCCAGCAGTTCGGGACAGGGGCCCTCCTACGAGCAGTACTTC	CASSSGQGPSYEQYF
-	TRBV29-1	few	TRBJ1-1	TGCAGCGGAAACAGGGCGCTCGGAACTGAAGCTTTCTTT	CSGNRALGTEAFF
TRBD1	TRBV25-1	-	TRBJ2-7	TGTGCCAGCAGGGGGACAGAGTCCTACGAGCAGTACTTC	CASRGTESYEQYF
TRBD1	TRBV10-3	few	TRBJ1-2	TGTGCCATCAGTGAGTCGTCGGGGACAGGGAACGGCTACACCTTC	CAISESSGTGNGYTF